These 18 T cell receptor beta chains were sequenced from one sample in a study of shared clonotypes between healthy human individuals. TCRdb's copy holds only in-frame clones and misses some; the assay was immunoSEQ multiplex PCR. The repertoire consists of about 1 million clones, with about 76% occurring once and the leading ten covering 1.2% to 1.5%. Sequencing was done on a sample of memory CD4+ T cells sorted from blood. As to subset: CD45RA-negative fraction. The receptor source for this set is a man aged 18 to 30 in good health.

The chain recombines TRBV6-1 with TRBJ1-6; D unresolved. V lost 4 bases and J lost 10, with 26 bases in between. Germline V gene lookup returns CDR1 MNHNS and CDR2 SASEGT. CDR3 length: 18 amino acids. In DNA, the CDR3 is TGTGCCAGCAGTGGGCCTTTTGTTTCAGCTTACATAGTCTCACCCCTCCACTTT. Translation: CASSGPFVSAYIVSPLHF.

This clone was observed a handful of times. The chain couples TRBV19 to TRBJ2-2, with a weak D call TRBD2 (6 bases). Trimming stripped 4 bases from V and 4 bases from J, with 22 bases between. Per germline, CDR1 LNHDA and CDR2 SQIVND (reference sequence). The CDR3 has 18 residues. The CDR3 DNA reads TGTGCCAGTAGTAGCCCCCCGGGGAGGTGGGGTGGCACCGGGGAGCTGTTTTTT. Translated, it gives CASSSPPGRWGGTGELFF.

The chain uses TRBV11-1 and TRBJ2-5, with 7 bases that match TRBD1. CDR3 size: 13 residues. Germline V gene data show CDR1 as SGHAT and CDR2 as FQDESV (reference sequence). V shed 5 bases and J 5 bases; nucleotides not matched to a gene: 5. The CDR3 loop reads CASSRTGAETQYF. The CDR3 DNA sequence: TGTGCCAGCAGCCGGACAGGCGCGGAGACCCAGTACTTC. The full variable domain, its missing parts supplied by reference TRBV11-1 and TRBJ2-5, is EAEVAQSPRYKITEKSQAVAFWCDPISGHATLYWYRQILGQGPELLVQFQDESVVDDSQLPKDRFSAERLKGVDSTLKIQPAELGDSAMYLCASSRTGAETQYFGPGTRLLVL.

This rearrangement joins TRBV11-2 to TRBJ2-1, with D possibly being TRBD2 (6 bases). This CDR3 comprises 18 residues. CDR1 is SGHAT and CDR2 is FQNNGV in the germline V gene. Trimming removed 8 bases from V and 0 bases from J, with 23 bases in between. The CDR3 DNA reads TGTGCCAGCCTGGATAGGGACTCCACCCCGAGCTCCTACAATGAGCAGTTCTTC. Its protein product is CASLDRDSTPSSYNEQFF.

This clone was seen repeatedly, ten times or more. The chain recombines TRBV13 with TRBJ1-3; D gene ambiguous. Germline lookup yields CDR1 PRHDT and CDR2 FYEKMQ (reference sequence). The CDR3 consists of 14 residues. Trimming took 3 bases from V and 0 from J, leaving 6 bases between them. CDR3 residues: CASSFENSGNTIYF. The CDR3 DNA reads TGTGCCAGCAGCTTTGAGAACTCTGGAAACACCATATATTTT.

The gene calls are TRBV18 and TRBJ1-1; D possibly corresponds to TRBD1 (5 bases). This CDR3 region has 16 residues. Trimming shortened V by 3 bases and J by 1 base, and 15 bases separated the two germline ends. CDR1 and CDR2 from the germline V gene are KGHSH and LQKENI. CDR3 nucleotide sequence: TGTGCCAGCTCACCGAGACCGGGACTTTGGAACACTGAAGCTTTCTTT. Translating gives CASSPRPGLWNTEAFF.

About this clone itself: Additional DNA sequences in this sample encode the identical CDR3. J is TRBJ1-2 and V is TRBV14; weak D call: TRBD1 (5 bases). This CDR3 is built from 12 residues. CDR1 and CDR2 (germline): SGHDN, FVKESK. V was trimmed by 0 bases and J by 7 bases, leaving 6 bases between them. DNA of the CDR3: TGTGCCAGCAGCCAAGACAGGGTTGGCTACACCTTC. This encodes CASSQDRVGYTF.

This rearrangement joins TRBV19 to TRBJ1-1; 7 bases line up with TRBD1. The CDR3 has 15 amino acids. Per germline, CDR1 LNHDA and CDR2 SQIVND (reference sequence). J gave up 0 bases and V 5 bases, and 6 bases lay outside the gene matches. In nucleotides, the CDR3 is TGTGCCAGTAGTGCTCGACAGGGAATGAACACTGAAGCTTTCTTT. It translates to CASSARQGMNTEAFF.

This clone was picked up many times. The chain links TRBV7-2 to TRBJ2-7; weak D call: TRBD1 (5 bases). Trimming removed 5 bases from V and 0 bases from J, with 11 bases in between. The CDR3 extends over 14 amino acids. Germline V CDR1 and CDR2: SGHTA, FQGNSA. DNA of the CDR3: TGTGCCAGCAGCCCCCGTACAGGCTCCTACGAGCAGTACTTC. As protein: CASSPRTGSYEQYF.

This clone was observed a few times. The rearrangement uses TRBV30 and TRBJ2-6, with D possibly matching TRBD1 (5 bases). Trimming shortened V by 5 bases and J by 5 bases, and 10 bases separated the two germline ends. Germline CDR1 is GTSNPN and CDR2 is SVGIG (reference sequence). There are 13 residues in the CDR3. CDR3 in amino acids: CAWAGWWANVLTF. Here the CDR3 DNA reads TGTGCCTGGGCAGGGTGGTGGGCCAACGTCCTGACTTTC.

The chain is built from TRBV7-9 and TRBJ1-1; TRBD1 matches at 8 bases. This CDR3 is 14 amino acids long. Germline values: CDR1 SEHNR, CDR2 FQNEAQ (reference sequence). J gave up 2 bases and V 4 bases, and 3 bases lay outside the gene matches. The CDR3 loop reads CASSSGQANTEAFF. Here the CDR3 DNA reads TGTGCCAGCAGCTCGGGACAGGCAAACACTGAAGCTTTCTTT.

The chain links TRBV7-7 to TRBJ2-7; D gene unclear. There are 13 residues in the CDR3. In germline, CDR1 is SSHAT, CDR2 FNYEAQ (reference sequence). The CDR3 loop is CASSQESSYEQYF. The CDR3, as DNA: TGTGCTAGCTCCCAGGAGAGCTCCTACGAGCAGTACTTC.

The chain uses TRBV29-1 and TRBJ1-6, with unresolved D. CDR1 and CDR2 from the germline V gene are SQVTM and ANQGSEA. CDR3 length: 14 amino acids. V was clipped by 6 bases and J by 7 bases, with 16 bases between them. CDR3 amino acids: CSVGSGVGNSPLHF. The CDR3 DNA reads TGCAGCGTGGGATCTGGGGTCGGGAATTCACCCCTCCACTTT.

The rearrangement links TRBV27 to TRBJ2-7; D not certain. Between the trimmed V and J ends, which lost 3 bases and 0 bases, there was a span of 12 bases. CDR1 and CDR2 (germline): MNHEY, SMNVEV (reference sequence). This CDR3 comprises 15 residues. In DNA form, the CDR3 reads TGTGCCAGCAGTTTGGCCGCCTCGAGCTCCTACGAGCAGTACTTC. Protein sequence: CASSLAASSSYEQYF.

This chain uses TRBV27 with TRBJ2-7; possibly TRBD1 for D (6 bases). The CDR3 is 13 residues long. Germline CDR1 is MNHEY and CDR2 is SMNVEV (reference sequence). Trimming took 5 bases from V and 3 from J, leaving 11 bases between them. Here the CDR3 reads CASSARTDYEQYF. The CDR3 bases are TGTGCCAGCAGTGCCCGGACAGACTACGAGCAGTACTTC.

Here the CDR3 DNA reads TGTGCCAGCAGTAGGTTCAGGGTAGGAACAGAGACCCAGTACTTC. Its translation: CASSRFRVGTETQYF. The V gene is TRBV6-1, the J gene TRBJ2-5; TRBD1 might be the D (5 bases). The germline gives CDR1 MNHNS, CDR2 SASEGT. Trimming took 5 bases from V and 4 from J, leaving 17 bases between them. The CDR3 spans 15 residues.

This clone was seen many times. The V and J genes are TRBV6-4 and TRBJ2-3; 14 nucleotides line up with TRBD2. CDR1 and CDR2 from the germline V gene are MRHNA and SNTAGT. CDR3 length equals 19 residues. V gave up 3 bases and J gave up 5 bases; unmatched junction bases: 13. The CDR3 region is CASSEFGTSGGRAGDTQYF. CDR3 bases: TGTGCCAGCAGTGAGTTCGGGACTAGCGGGGGCCGGGCTGGAGATACGCAGTATTTT.

This clone was counted once. The chain carries TRBV7-2 and TRBJ1-2; no reliable D call. Germline CDR1 SGHTA, CDR2 FQGNSA. V shed 1 base and J shed 2 bases, with 5 bases lying between them. The CDR3 loop spans 13 amino acids. In DNA form, the CDR3 reads TGTGCCAGCAGCTTAGATCAGAACTATGGCTACACCTTC. Protein product: CASSLDQNYGYTF.